This T cell receptor (beta chain) is drawn from a study of T cell changes during pregnancy in multiple sclerosis. TCRdb keeps only in-frame clones here, not all; method: immunoSEQ multiplex PCR. The table has about 43,000 clones, just over 90% seen once. The germline V gene has CDR1 SGHDT and CDR2 YYEEEE. The CDR3 has 14 amino acids. V was pared by 5 bases and J by 7 bases, with 11 bases of the junction left unmatched. The sample comprised PBMCs (not recorded whether the cells were cultured). The chain links TRBV5-6 to TRBJ1-1; TRBD1 matches at 7 bases. The sequence came from a female donor with multiple sclerosis, enrolled in a pregnancy study. In DNA form, the CDR3 reads TGTGCCAGCAGATATGACAGGGCTTTGGATGAAGCTTTCTTT. Translated, it gives CASRYDRALDEAFF.